This T cell receptor (beta chain) stems from a study of OX40 agonist ivuxolimab in advanced cancers. Describing the broader study: The costimulatory receptor OX40 (CD134) was targeted by ivuxolimab, a fully human IgG2 agonistic monoclonal antibody. Intravenous ivuxolimab was administered to patients every 2 weeks at six dose levels: 0.01, 0.1, 0.3, 1.5, 3 and 10 mg/kg. Of the approximately 50 dose-escalation patients, hepatocellular carcinoma was present in around 20, melanoma in around 15, renal cell carcinoma in 9 and head and neck cancer in 9. A male proportion of approximately 83% and a mean age of approximately 61 years, ranging from 23 to 79, were recorded for the dose-escalation cohort. Patients were allowed to have had prior anti-PD-1, anti-PD-L1 or anti-CTLA-4 therapy, and 30% to 40% of the dose-escalation patients had been treated with checkpoint inhibitors. Partial responses occurred in three dose-escalation patients, of whom one had hepatocellular carcinoma and two had cutaneous melanoma. The purpose of peripheral TCRbeta sequencing was to test whether ivuxolimab changed TCR sequence diversity and led to clonal T-cell expansion. The paper reports the monotherapy dose-escalation portion (N of about 51 patients) of the phase I ivuxolimab trial.

The trial excluded patients who had a history of autoimmune disease or were on systemic immunosuppression. In every dose cohort, peripheral blood was drawn for TCR sequencing at baseline, cycle 4 day 1, and cycle 7 day 1. Samples were obtained from an open-label, multicenter, first-in-human phase I dose-escalation trial of ivuxolimab. Adults with locally advanced or metastatic melanoma, renal cell, hepatocellular, or head and neck squamous cell carcinoma were enrolled in the trial. Before TCR sequencing, CD4+ T cells and CD8+ T cells from peripheral blood were sorted into separate populations. The CDR3 covers 12 residues, taking in both the cysteine and the phenylalanine. Only the CDR3 region is kept as DNA, spanning 36 bases read in frame from base 1. The germline V gene specifies MDHEN as CDR1 and SYDVKM as CDR2. V loses 5 bases, J loses 4 bases, and the germline ends lie 8 bases apart. In its sample, this clone was seen many times. Its binding antigen is unknown. Per-base quality was not reported, and no clone a single base away is much larger than it.

Study-level results and caveats: After ivuxolimab, more expanded clones were found on average in CD8+ T cells than in CD4+ T cells. At doses of 0.1 to 3.0 mg/kg, clonal expansion of both CD4+ and CD8+ blood T cells was observed from baseline to week 6. In the 0.1-3.0 mg/kg groups, partial responders were among the patients with the lowest normalized peripheral clonal expansion, particularly in CD8+ T cells. Low levels of normalized T-cell clonal expansion were also seen in some patients who did not respond. The antigen specificity of the clonally expanded peripheral T cells was not determined.

For sequencing of the TCRbeta CDR3 region, genomic DNA was extracted from the sorted cells. TCRbeta CDR3 regions were sequenced using the immunoSEQ Assay. The clones in this table, taken by TCRdb from immuneACCESS, are in-frame only. Not every clone is retained; where verified, under half of the shortfall comes from an unresolved V gene, and the cause of the rest is unknown. For this sample the table gives approximately 50,000 clones, of which roughly 84% were detected only once. More than 10% of the sample is taken by the ten largest. The receptor comes from an adult with an advanced solid tumor such as melanoma, head and neck, liver or kidney cancer. The sequence links TRBV28 to TRBJ1-2; a tentative D match to TRBD1 spans 6 bases. This specimen was CD4+ or CD8+ T cells sorted from blood, taken in a trial of the OX40 agonist ivuxolimab. The CDR3 region has the sequence CASSRDTYGYTF. The DNA sequence is as follows: TGTGCCAGCAGTCGGGACACCTATGGCTACACCTTC.